This TCR beta chain comes out of a study of a mutant IDH1 vaccine in newly diagnosed glioma. Across the study: The study started vaccination 4-6 weeks after radiotherapy alone, or with temozolomide cycles.

With respect to this clone: What it binds is not known.

The table came from immunoSEQ multiplex PCR; TCRdb's copy has only in-frame clones and leaves some out. The sample holds approximately 82,000 clones; around 83% are singletons and the top ten take roughly 0.81%. This CDR3 contains 14 residues. V shed 4 bases and J shed 1 base, with 10 bases lying between them. Looked up from germline, CDR1 is MDHEN and CDR2 is SYDVKM. This sample's time point: week 23, last vaccination. Doses comprised 300 ug of mutant IDH1 20-mer peptide each, plus topical imiquimod. This receptor was taken from a woman aged 45 to 65 with glioma. The sequencing here drew on PBMCs, taken from a glioma patient whose treatment included an IDH1 peptide vaccine. The chain recombines TRBV28 with TRBJ1-1; D call uncertain. CDR3 bases: TGTGCCAGCAGTTCCCCCTCCCGGAACACTGAAGCTTTCTTT. Translation: CASSSPSRNTEAFF.